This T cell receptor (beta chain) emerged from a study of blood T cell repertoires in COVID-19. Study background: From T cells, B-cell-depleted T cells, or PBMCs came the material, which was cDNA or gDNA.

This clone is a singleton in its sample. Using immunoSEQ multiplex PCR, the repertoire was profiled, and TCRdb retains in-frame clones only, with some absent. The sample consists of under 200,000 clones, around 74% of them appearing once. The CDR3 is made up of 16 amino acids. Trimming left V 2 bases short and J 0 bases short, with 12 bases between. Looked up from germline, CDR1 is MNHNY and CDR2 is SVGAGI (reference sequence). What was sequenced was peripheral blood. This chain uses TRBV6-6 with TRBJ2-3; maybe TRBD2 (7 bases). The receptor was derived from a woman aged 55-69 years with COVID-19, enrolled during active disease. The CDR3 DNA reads TGTGCCAGCAGTTACGGGGCGGGGGCTAGCACAGATACGCAGTATTTT. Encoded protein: CASSYGAGASTDTQYF.